This T cell receptor (beta chain) was profiled in a study of identical twins. This clonotype appeared a few times. TCRdb fed the 5' RACE reads into MiXCR, producing one record per CDR3 protein. The sample consists of roughly 540,000 distinct CDR3 sequences, 20% to 25% of them appearing once. The ends lost 5 bases at V and 6 bases at J; junction bases unmatched: 16. Germline V gives CDR1 SEHNR, CDR2 FQNEAQ (reference sequence). The CDR3 is made up of 17 amino acids. Another study also made use of these data, one on T cells expressing NK-cell markers.

The sequence came from a woman aged 18-35 years in good health. The genes are TRBV7-9 and TRBJ1-5; 7 bases are shared with TRBD1. Sequenced input: CD4+ T cells sorted from blood. CDR3 in amino acids: CASSPSPQGGSIQPQHF. Written as DNA, the CDR3 is TGTGCCAGCAGCCCCTCCCCCCAGGGGGGGTCGATTCAGCCCCAGCATTTT.